A single sample gave rise to the 12 T cell receptor beta chains below, sequenced in a study of blood T cell repertoires in COVID-19. Assay: immunoSEQ multiplex PCR; the TCRdb copy retains only in-frame clones and omits some. The profile shows about 150,000 clones, 75% to 90% of them singletons. Sequencing used peripheral blood. Receptors originate from a man in his late teens or twenties with COVID-19, enrolled during active disease.

This chain joins TRBV5-1 and TRBJ1-1; TRBD1 aligns across 9 bases. The CDR3 consists of 14 residues. CDR1 and CDR2 (germline): SGHRS, YFSETQ. V lost 4 bases, J lost 1 base, and 2 bases stayed unmatched. CDR3 DNA sequence: TGCGCCAGCAGCATGACAGGGGGGAACACTGAAGCTTTCTTT. Amino acids: CASSMTGGNTEAFF. Combining the CDR3 with reference TRBV5-1 and TRBJ1-1 gives the whole variable domain KAGVTQTPRYLIKTRGQQVTLSCSPISGHRSVSWYQQTPGQGLQFLFEYFSETQRNKGNFPGRFSGRQFSNSRSEMNVSTLELGDSALYLCASSMTGGNTEAFFGQGTRLTVV.

V usage is TRBV10-3 and J usage is TRBJ1-3, with D maybe TRBD1 (5 bases). CDR3 length: 12 amino acids. V gave up 8 bases and J gave up 4 bases, with 9 bases separating them. Germline V gene sequence: CDR1 ENHRY, CDR2 SYGVKD. CDR3 nucleotide sequence: TGTGCCATCTCAAGACAGGGAAACACCATATATTTT. This translates into CAISRQGNTIYF.

With regard to this clone: Germline and junction disagree at one end, which may indicate a read error. The V gene is TRBV5-1, the J gene TRBJ1-4, with a weak D call TRBD1 (6 bases). The V gene's germline CDR1 is SGHRS and CDR2 YFSETQ. CDR3 length: 14 amino acids. Written as DNA, the CDR3 is TGCGCCAGCAGCTATCTGGGCCCAGGGGAAAAACTGCTTTTT. It encodes CASSYLGPGEKLLF. Using reference TRBV5-1 and TRBJ1-4 for the parts outside the CDR3, the full variable domain is KAGVTQTPRYLIKTRGQQVTLSCSPISGHRSVSWYQQTPGQGLQFLFEYFSETQRNKGNFPGRFSGRQFSNSRSEMNVSTLELGDSALYLCASSYLGPGEKLLFGSGTQLSVL.

The table lists this clone with a count of one. CDR3 DNA sequence: TGTGCCAGCAGCCAAGATCTACTAGCTACCCCCTACGAGCAGTACTTC. This encodes CASSQDLLATPYEQYF. The chain links TRBV3-1 (or the pseudogene TRBV3-2) to TRBJ2-7, with D maybe TRBD2 (6 bases). Trimming left V 0 bases short and J 2 bases short, with 14 bases between. Germline V gene sequence: CDR1 LGHDT, CDR2 YNNKEL (reference sequence). The CDR3 has 16 amino acids.

As for this clone: One junction end does not reproduce the germline sequence, and a read error may be involved. The genes are TRBV7-7 and TRBJ2-1; the match to TRBD2 covers 13 bases. Per germline, CDR1 SSHAT and CDR2 FNYEAQ (reference sequence). The CDR3 sequence is 16 residues long. CDR3 loop: CASSPGTSGRGFEQFF. CDR3 nucleotide sequence: TGTGCTAGCAGCCCTGGAACTAGCGGGAGGGGGTTTGAGCAGTTCTTC.

The chain recombines TRBV9 with TRBJ2-2; D is uncertain. V lost 0 bases, J lost 0 bases, and 3 bases lay in between. The CDR3 runs 14 residues. Per the germline V gene, CDR1 is SGDLS and CDR2 is YYNGEE. The CDR3: CASSVGANTGELFF. As DNA, the CDR3 is TGTGCCAGCAGCGTAGGCGCGAACACCGGGGAGCTGTTTTTT.

The chain couples TRBV4-3 to TRBJ1-5; a possible D gene is TRBD1 (6 bases). Germline CDR1 reads LGHNA; CDR2 reads YSLEER. Deletions cut 0 bases from V and 4 bases from J, with 7 bases between. This CDR3 spans 14 amino acids. DNA for the CDR3: TGCGCCAGCAGCCAAGACAGGGGAAATCAGCCCCAGCATTTT. As protein: CASSQDRGNQPQHF.

The chain recombines TRBV7-9 with TRBJ2-5; weak D call: TRBD2 (6 bases). V was trimmed by 5 bases and J by 1 base, leaving 11 bases between them. Germline V lookup: CDR1 SEHNR, CDR2 FQNEAQ (reference sequence). CDR3 length: 14 residues. The CDR3 DNA follows: TGTGCCAGCAGCAATAGCGGAACCCAAGAGACCCAGTACTTC. It translates to CASSNSGTQETQYF.

The chain uses TRBV30 and TRBJ2-5; TRBD1 agrees at 8 bases. V shed 2 bases, J shed 5 bases, and the junction held 7 bases outside the gene matches. Germline V gene data show CDR1 as GTSNPN and CDR2 as SVGIG (reference sequence). CDR3 length equals 14 residues. The CDR3 protein is CAWSSGQGLETQYF. In DNA, the CDR3 is TGTGCCTGGAGTTCTGGACAGGGCTTGGAGACCCAGTACTTC.

The chain combines TRBV3-1 (or the pseudogene TRBV3-2) with TRBJ2-7, with D maybe TRBD2 (7 bases). Trimming removed 4 bases from V and 3 bases from J, with 13 bases in between. CDR1 and CDR2 (germline): LGHDT, YNNKEL (reference sequence). This CDR3 is 14 amino acids long. The CDR3 DNA is TGTGCCAGCAGCCCGGGAGGAGGGGGCTACGAGCAGTACTTC. Its protein product is CASSPGGGGYEQYF.

In DNA, the CDR3 is TGTGCCAGCAGCCGCGGACAGGGGGCCACTAATGAAAAACTGTTTTTT. Translated: CASSRGQGATNEKLFF. This chain links TRBV5-6 with TRBJ1-4; 11 nucleotides align to TRBD1. The CDR3 is 16 residues long. V shed 4 bases and J 2 bases; nucleotides not matched to a gene: 4. In germline, CDR1 is SGHDT, CDR2 YYEEEE.

This chain links TRBV5-5 with TRBJ2-6; 10 bases are a match to TRBD2. The germline CDR1 and CDR2 sequences are SGHKS and YYEKEE (reference sequence). Trimming took 4 bases from V and 1 from J; bases not matched to a gene: 11. This CDR3 is built from 19 residues. Here the CDR3 reads CASSALPPSGGSGANVLTF. The DNA for the CDR3 is TGTGCCAGCAGCGCACTACCCCCTAGCGGGGGATCTGGGGCCAACGTCCTGACTTTC. Complete variable domain (other parts from reference TRBV5-5 and TRBJ2-6): DAGVTQSPTHLIKTRGQQVTLRCSPISGHKSVSWYQQVLGQGPQFIFQYYEKEERGRGNFPDRFSARQFPNYSSELNVNALLLGDSALYLCASSALPPSGGSGANVLTFGAGSRLTVL.